The 21 T cell receptor beta chains presented below share a single source sample, sequenced in a study of lymphopenia after photon versus proton radiotherapy. The table came from immunoSEQ multiplex PCR; TCRdb's copy has only in-frame clones and leaves some out. The repertoire consists of approximately 6,000 clones, with approximately 93% occurring once and the leading ten covering more than 9.5%. The sample here was peripheral blood, taken from a patient treated with photon-based radiotherapy. These receptors originate from a man aged 55 to 70 with cholangiocarcinoma.

The rearrangement uses TRBV18 and TRBJ2-7; tentatively, D is TRBD2 (6 bases). The CDR3 runs 19 residues. Germline V lookup: CDR1 KGHSH, CDR2 LQKENI. The V gene lost 2 bases and the J gene lost 0 bases, with 23 bases spanning the gap. The chain's CDR3 is CASSPYPAFGGTDSYEQYF. DNA of the CDR3: TGTGCCAGCTCACCATATCCTGCTTTCGGGGGAACGGACTCCTACGAGCAGTACTTC.

This chain links TRBV27 with TRBJ2-7; 11 positions match TRBD1. With 5 bases clipped from V and 1 base from J, the junction kept 4 bases outside the gene matches. This CDR3 has 15 residues. Germline CDR1 is MNHEY and CDR2 is SMNVEV (reference sequence). Written as DNA, the CDR3 is TGTGCCAGCAGTGCCGGACAGGGGGCTTCCTACGAGCAGTACTTC. Amino acid sequence: CASSAGQGASYEQYF.

This chain joins TRBV6-1 and TRBJ2-2; D is ambiguous. Germline V gives CDR1 MNHNS, CDR2 SASEGT. The CDR3 is 13 amino acids. The CDR3 loop is CAVRPENTGELFF. As DNA, the CDR3 is TGTGCAGTGCGCCCGGAGAACACCGGGGAGCTGTTTTTT.

This clone was found once. This rearrangement joins TRBV5-1 to TRBJ2-7; possibly TRBD1 or TRBD2 for D (5 bases each). Trimming took off 2 bases at V and 6 bases at J, with 18 bases between the two ends. The CDR3 contains 15 residues. Germline V gene sequence: CDR1 SGHRS, CDR2 YFSETQ. CDR3 DNA: TGCGCCAGCAGCTTCGTTCTCGGCCCTGGGGGCGAGCAGTACTTC. Residues: CASSFVLGPGGEQYF.

The chain has TRBV9 and TRBJ2-7; D is perhaps TRBD1 or TRBD2 (5 bases each). V was pared by 1 base and J by 6 bases, with 17 bases between. CDR3 length: 15 residues. Germline loops: CDR1 SGDLS, CDR2 YYNGEE. CDR3 bases: TGTGCCAGCAGCGTAATCATAGGGGACGGCTGCGAGCAGTACTTC. It translates to CASSVIIGDGCEQYF.

In this sample, this clone turned up once. V usage is TRBV19 and J usage is TRBJ2-5; TRBD2 is a possible D gene (6 bases). Germline CDR1 and CDR2: LNHDA and SQIVND (reference sequence). The germline V and J ends were trimmed by 1 base and 1 base, with 10 bases remaining between them. There are 15 residues in the CDR3. CDR3 DNA sequence: TGTGCCAGTAGTATAGGCGGGGAGTTCCAAGAGACCCAGTACTTC. Protein: CASSIGGEFQETQYF.

The chain recombines TRBV27 with TRBJ1-5; D is unresolved. The CDR3 consists of 13 residues. Trimming left V 1 base short and J 2 bases short, with 3 bases between. Per germline, CDR1 MNHEY and CDR2 SMNVEV (reference sequence). The CDR3 bases are TGTGCCAGCAGTTTATTCCGCAATCAGCCCCAGCATTTT. Translated, it gives CASSLFRNQPQHF.

The rearrangement links TRBV28 to TRBJ2-7; D is unclear. V lost 3 bases and J lost 7, with 7 bases in between. CDR3 length: 11 residues. Looked up from germline, CDR1 is MDHEN and CDR2 is SYDVKM. CDR3: CASSFSREQYF. The DNA for the CDR3 is TGTGCCAGCAGTTTTTCTCGGGAGCAGTACTTC.

The rearrangement uses TRBV6-6 and TRBJ1-4; D not resolved. Trimming took off 2 bases at V and 8 bases at J, with 15 bases between the two ends. The CDR3 has 15 residues. Germline V gives CDR1 MNHNY, CDR2 SVGAGI (reference sequence). This CDR3 reads CASSYGRGVAEKLFF. CDR3 in DNA: TGTGCCAGCAGTTACGGGAGAGGAGTGGCGGAAAAACTGTTTTTT.

This chain connects TRBV28 to TRBJ1-5, with 9 bases matching TRBD1. The CDR3 spans 17 residues. Trimming at V came to 3 bases and at J to 3 bases, leaving 9 bases not matched to a gene. Germline loops: CDR1 MDHEN, CDR2 SYDVKM. The CDR3 DNA sequence: TGTGCCAGCAGTTTCAGGGACAGGGTAGTTCTCAATCAGCCCCAGCATTTT. It is translated as CASSFRDRVVLNQPQHF.

This clone was seen a handful of times. The rearrangement links TRBV5-6 to TRBJ1-6; D ambiguous. The germline V gene encodes CDR1 SGHDT and CDR2 YYEEEE. CDR3 length equals 12 residues. Trimming removed 1 base from V and 7 bases from J, with 3 bases in between. In DNA, the CDR3 is TGTGCCAGCAGCTTGCTCAATTCACCCCTCCACTTT. Its translation is CASSLLNSPLHF.

The chain has TRBV10-3 and TRBJ1-2, with 8 nucleotides matching TRBD1. After removal of 6 bases from V and 2 bases from J, the junction contained 8 bases not matched to a gene. The CDR3 extends over 15 amino acids. Germline lookup yields CDR1 ENHRY and CDR2 SYGVKD. The CDR3 bases are TGTGCCATCAGCTACTCAGGGGGCCCCAACTATGGCTACACCTTC. Residues: CAISYSGGPNYGYTF.

This clone was recorded only once. The CDR3 DNA is TGCGCCAGCAGCCAGGCTCCCCGGGGCCCGGGTGCTGAAGCTTTCTTT. This translates into CASSQAPRGPGAEAFF. The chain combines TRBV4-3 with TRBJ1-1; the D gene is possibly TRBD1 (5 bases). This CDR3 region has 16 residues. V was clipped by 3 bases and J by 6 bases, with 20 bases between them. Per the germline V gene, CDR1 is LGHNA and CDR2 is YSLEER.

This clone has only one observation. This chain links TRBV7-6 with TRBJ2-2; D is ambiguous. Per germline, CDR1 SGHVS and CDR2 FNYEAQ. The CDR3 has 15 amino acids. Trimming cost V 5 bases and J 4 bases, with 14 bases left between them. The CDR3 DNA reads as TGTGCCAGCAGCCCCACACGTTTAGGCACCGGGGAGCTGTTTTTT. Protein: CASSPTRLGTGELFF.

J is TRBJ2-6 and V is TRBV15, with D maybe TRBD1 (6 bases). V shed 3 bases and J shed 2 bases, with 8 bases lying between them. The CDR3 is made up of 15 amino acids. The germline gives CDR1 LNHNV, CDR2 YYDKDF (reference sequence). The CDR3 coding sequence is TGTGCCACCAGCAGGTACAGGGCTGGGGCCAACGTCCTGACTTTC. It codes for CATSRYRAGANVLTF.

The gene calls are TRBV19 and TRBJ2-3; weak D call: TRBD2 (6 bases). Germline V lookup: CDR1 LNHDA, CDR2 SQIVND (reference sequence). With 8 bases removed from V and 2 bases from J, the gap between germline ends came to 14 bases. There are 14 residues in the CDR3. The CDR3 sequence: CASCSGGTTDTQYF. The CDR3 DNA follows: TGTGCCAGTTGTTCTGGCGGGACCACAGATACGCAGTATTTT.

This clone came up once. The V and J genes are TRBV5-6 and TRBJ1-1, with unresolved D. With 3 bases removed from V and 5 bases from J, the gap between germline ends came to 14 bases. CDR3 length equals 14 residues. Germline V CDR1 and CDR2: SGHDT, YYEEEE. The CDR3 is CASSWGGVGTEAFF. CDR3 sequence (DNA): TGTGCCAGCAGCTGGGGTGGGGTGGGGACTGAAGCTTTCTTT. The complete variable domain, with remaining parts taken from reference TRBV5-6 and TRBJ1-1, reads DAGVTQSPTHLIKTRGQQVTLRCSPKSGHDTVSWYQQALGQGPQFIFQYYEEEERQRGNFPDRFSGHQFPNYSSELNVNALLLGDSALYLCASSWGGVGTEAFFGQGTRLTVV.

The genes are TRBV5-1 and TRBJ1-3, with D tentatively TRBD1 (6 bases). CDR1 and CDR2 (germline): SGHRS, YFSETQ. V shed 0 bases and J shed 3 bases, with 16 bases lying between them. CDR3 size: 17 residues. CDR3: CASSLELTGDLGNTIYF. The DNA for the CDR3 is TGCGCCAGCAGCTTGGAGCTGACAGGAGACCTTGGAAACACCATATATTTT.

The rearrangement uses TRBV2 and TRBJ2-5; D may be TRBD2 (5 bases). V lost 4 bases and J lost 4, with 13 bases in between. Germline loops: CDR1 SNHLY, CDR2 FYNNEI. The CDR3 covers 14 residues. The CDR3 nucleotides are TGTGCCAGCAGTGGGACGAGGGCGGGAGAGACCCAGTACTTC. This encodes CASSGTRAGETQYF.

The rearrangement uses TRBV28 and TRBJ2-7, with unresolved D. The CDR3 runs to 12 residues. Trimming removed 6 bases from V and 5 bases from J, with 11 bases in between. Germline-derived CDR1 and CDR2 are MDHEN and SYDVKM. CDR3 in DNA: TGTGCCAGCAGGCGCCTTGGGGACGAGCAGTACTTC. Its translation: CASRRLGDEQYF.

This sequence joins TRBV19 and TRBJ2-5; 7 nucleotides line up with TRBD2. The junction had 3 bases not matched to a gene; V was cut back by 4 bases and J by 4 bases. In germline, CDR1 is LNHDA, CDR2 SQIVND (reference sequence). The CDR3 consists of 13 residues. The CDR3 DNA follows: TGTGCCAGTAGTACACAGCGGGGAGAGACCCAGTACTTC. Its translation is CASSTQRGETQYF.